This T cell receptor beta chain emerged from a study of T cells in tuberculosis. Study-level findings and limits: Samples were chosen by availability of cryopreserved specimens. Smaller alpha distances in active tuberculosis partly reflected shorter CDR3-alpha lengths.

A note on this clone: Its antigen remains unknown.

Time point: new active TB diagnosis, blood taken before or within 7 days of starting treatment. Repertoires were generated with immunoSEQ multiplex PCR, while TCRdb's copy carries only in-frame clones and drops some. This table has tens of thousands of clones, nearly 95% appearing once. Here the sequenced sample was PBMCs, taken at tuberculosis diagnosis. The receptor was derived from an adult with tuberculosis.

The CDR3 DNA follows: TGTGCCAGTAGTATTCAGGACAGCTCTGGAAACACCATATATTTT. Its translation: CASSIQDSSGNTIYF. This chain joins TRBV19 and TRBJ1-3; D is perhaps TRBD1 (6 bases). Germline lookup yields CDR1 LNHDA and CDR2 SQIVND (reference sequence). Between the trimmed V and J ends, which lost 3 bases and 0 bases, there was a span of 9 bases. This CDR3 contains 15 residues. The whole variable domain, remainder taken from reference TRBV19 and TRBJ1-3, is DGGITQSPKYLFRKEGQNVTLSCEQNLNHDAMYWYRQDPGQGLRLIYYSQIVNDFQKGDIAEGYSVSREKKESFPLTVTSAQKNPTAFYLCASSIQDSSGNTIYFGEGSWLTVV.